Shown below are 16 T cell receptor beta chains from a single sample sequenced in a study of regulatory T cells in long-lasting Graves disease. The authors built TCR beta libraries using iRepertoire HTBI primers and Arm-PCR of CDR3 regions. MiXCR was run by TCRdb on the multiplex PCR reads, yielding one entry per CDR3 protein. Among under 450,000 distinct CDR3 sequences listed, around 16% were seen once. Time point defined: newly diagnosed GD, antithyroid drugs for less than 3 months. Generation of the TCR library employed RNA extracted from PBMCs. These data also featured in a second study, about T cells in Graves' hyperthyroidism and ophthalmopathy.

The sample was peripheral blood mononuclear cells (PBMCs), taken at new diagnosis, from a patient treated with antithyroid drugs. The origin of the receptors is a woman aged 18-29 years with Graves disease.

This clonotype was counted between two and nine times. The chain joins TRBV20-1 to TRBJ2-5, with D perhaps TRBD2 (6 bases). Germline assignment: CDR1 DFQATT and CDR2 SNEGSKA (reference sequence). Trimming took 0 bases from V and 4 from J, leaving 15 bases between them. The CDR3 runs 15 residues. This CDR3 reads CSARDIGRSGETQYF. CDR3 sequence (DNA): TGCAGTGCTAGAGATATTGGGAGGAGCGGAGAGACCCAGTACTTC.

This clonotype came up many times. This CDR3 reads CASTLGGIEAFF. In DNA, the CDR3 is TGTGCCAGCACTTTGGGGGGGATTGAGGCTTTCTTT. V and J are TRBV6-1 and TRBJ1-1; perhaps TRBD1 as D (5 bases). CDR1 is MNHNS and CDR2 is SASEGT in the germline V gene. The CDR3 length is 12 residues. Trimming shortened V by 7 bases and J by 11 bases, and 17 bases separated the two germline ends.

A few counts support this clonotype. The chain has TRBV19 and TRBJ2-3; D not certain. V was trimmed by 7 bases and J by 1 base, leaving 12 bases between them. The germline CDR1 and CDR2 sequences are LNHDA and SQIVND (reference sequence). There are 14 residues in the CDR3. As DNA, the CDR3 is TGTGCCAGTAAGAGCGCTTTGGGCACAGATACGCAGTATTTT. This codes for CASKSALGTDTQYF. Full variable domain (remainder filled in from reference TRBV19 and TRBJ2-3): DGGITQSPKYLFRKEGQNVTLSCEQNLNHDAMYWYRQDPGQGLRLIYYSQIVNDFQKGDIAEGYSVSREKKESFPLTVTSAQKNPTAFYLCASKSALGTDTQYFGPGTRLTVL.

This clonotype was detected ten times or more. The CDR3 region is CSASRVSQRETQYF. In nucleotides, the CDR3 is TGCAGTGCTAGTCGGGTCTCACAAAGGGAGACCCAGTACTTC. The chain carries TRBV20-1 and TRBJ2-5; D is undetermined. With 3 bases removed from V and 5 bases from J, the gap between germline ends came to 16 bases. The germline V gene has CDR1 DFQATT and CDR2 SNEGSKA (reference sequence). The length of the CDR3 is 14 residues.

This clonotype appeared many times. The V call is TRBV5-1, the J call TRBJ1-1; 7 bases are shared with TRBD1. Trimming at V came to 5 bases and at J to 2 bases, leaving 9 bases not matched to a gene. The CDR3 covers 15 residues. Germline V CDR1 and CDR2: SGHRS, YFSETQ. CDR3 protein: CASSRQGTPNTEAFF. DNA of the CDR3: TGCGCCAGCAGTCGACAGGGTACGCCCAACACTGAAGCTTTCTTT.

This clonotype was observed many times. CDR3 coding DNA: TGTGCCAGCAGCCGCCAGGTGTCGGCTGAAGCTTTCTTT. This gives the protein CASSRQVSAEAFF. The chain recombines TRBV13 with TRBJ1-1; D remains unclear. Germline V gene sequence: CDR1 PRHDT, CDR2 FYEKMQ (reference sequence). This CDR3 comprises 13 residues. Deletions cut 5 bases from V and 6 bases from J, with 13 bases between.

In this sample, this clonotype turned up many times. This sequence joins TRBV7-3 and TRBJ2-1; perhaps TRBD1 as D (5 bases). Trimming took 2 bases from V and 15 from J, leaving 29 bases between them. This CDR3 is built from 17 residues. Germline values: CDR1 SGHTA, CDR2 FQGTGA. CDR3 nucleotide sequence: TGTGCCAGCAGCTTAGGCCCGGTTGGTCCCTTGGGGCATAGCACGTTCTTC. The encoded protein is CASSLGPVGPLGHSTFF.

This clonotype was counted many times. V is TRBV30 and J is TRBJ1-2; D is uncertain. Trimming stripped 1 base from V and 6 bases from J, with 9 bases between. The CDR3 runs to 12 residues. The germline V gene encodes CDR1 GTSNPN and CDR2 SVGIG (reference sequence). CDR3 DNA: TGTGCCTGGAGTGGATCGGGGAATGGCTACACCTTC. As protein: CAWSGSGNGYTF.

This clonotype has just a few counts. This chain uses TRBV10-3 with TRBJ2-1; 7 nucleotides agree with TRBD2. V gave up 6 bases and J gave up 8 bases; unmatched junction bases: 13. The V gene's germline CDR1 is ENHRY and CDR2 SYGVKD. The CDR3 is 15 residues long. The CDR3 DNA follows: TGTGCCATCAGGCCTTCGGCGGGAGAGGTCGATGAGCAGTTCTTC. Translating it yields CAIRPSAGEVDEQFF.

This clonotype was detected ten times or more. CDR3 sequence (DNA): TGTGCCAGCAGCTCGGACAGGGGGCGCCGGGCTTTCTTT. Translating it yields CASSSDRGRRAFF. The genes are TRBV7-2 and TRBJ1-1; 11 nucleotides line up with TRBD1. CDR3 length: 13 amino acids. Per germline, CDR1 SGHTA and CDR2 FQGNSA. J was trimmed by 11 bases and V by 4 bases; bases with no gene match: 6.

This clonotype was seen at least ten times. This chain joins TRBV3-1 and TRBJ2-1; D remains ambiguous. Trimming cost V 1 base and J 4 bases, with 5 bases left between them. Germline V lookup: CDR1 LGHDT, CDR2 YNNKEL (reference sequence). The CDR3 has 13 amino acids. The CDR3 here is CASSQVQYNEQFF. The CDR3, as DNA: TGTGCCAGCAGCCAAGTGCAGTACAATGAGCAGTTCTTC.

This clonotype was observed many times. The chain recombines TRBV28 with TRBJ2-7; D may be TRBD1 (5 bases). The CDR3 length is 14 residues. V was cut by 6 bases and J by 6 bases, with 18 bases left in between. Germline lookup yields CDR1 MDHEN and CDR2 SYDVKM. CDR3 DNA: TGTGCCAGCAGAAACAGGAGCCCCCTGGGCGAGCAGTACTTC. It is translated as CASRNRSPLGEQYF.

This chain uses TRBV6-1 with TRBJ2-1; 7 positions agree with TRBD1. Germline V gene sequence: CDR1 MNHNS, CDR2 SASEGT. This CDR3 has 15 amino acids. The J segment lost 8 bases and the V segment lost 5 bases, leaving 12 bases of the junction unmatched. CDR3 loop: CASSPDRIISHEQFF. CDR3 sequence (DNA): TGTGCCAGCAGTCCGGACAGGATCATTTCCCATGAGCAGTTCTTC.

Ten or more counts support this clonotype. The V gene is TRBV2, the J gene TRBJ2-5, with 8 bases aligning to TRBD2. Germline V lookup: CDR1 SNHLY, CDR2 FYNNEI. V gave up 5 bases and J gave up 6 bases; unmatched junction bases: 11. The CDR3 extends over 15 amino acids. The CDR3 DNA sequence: TGTGCCAGCAGTCCAGCGGGAGCCCCCGGTCAGACCCAGTACTTC. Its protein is CASSPAGAPGQTQYF.

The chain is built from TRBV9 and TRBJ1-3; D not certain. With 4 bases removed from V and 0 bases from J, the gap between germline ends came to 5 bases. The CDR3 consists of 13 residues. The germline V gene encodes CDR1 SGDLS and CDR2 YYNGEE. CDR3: CASSKISGNTIYF. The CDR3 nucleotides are TGTGCCAGCAGCAAGATCTCTGGAAACACCATATATTTT.

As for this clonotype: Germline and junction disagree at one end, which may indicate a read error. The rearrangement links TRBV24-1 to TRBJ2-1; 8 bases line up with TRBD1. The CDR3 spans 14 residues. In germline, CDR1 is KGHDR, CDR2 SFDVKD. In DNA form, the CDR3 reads TGTACCACCAGCCAGGGGGCGCGGCACAATGAGCAGTTCTTC. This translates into CTTSQGARHNEQFF.